The present T cell receptor beta chain was sequenced within a study of blood T cell repertoires in COVID-19. Looking at the study overall: COVID-19 samples collected from the United States, Italy and Spain covered acute and convalescent phases.

This clone has only one observation. CDR1 and CDR2 from the germline V gene are SGHNT and YENEEA. This CDR3 contains 16 residues. J lost 5 bases, V lost 1 base, and 5 bases had no gene match. Under the authors' procedure: Reference gene primer amplification gave nucleated cell count estimates. Some clones are missing from TCRdb's copy, which holds only in-frame ones; the method was immunoSEQ multiplex PCR. D and trimming were read from the DNA, whereas the V and J calls and clone size are those reported in that table. Seen here are 20,000 to 25,000 clones, 80% observed once, and the top ten hold roughly 13%.

Sequencing used peripheral blood. V is TRBV11-3 and J is TRBJ2-7, with 13 bases that match TRBD2. The clonotype was recovered from a man in his sixties with active COVID-19. CDR3 sequence reads: CASSLVPGLAGNEQYF. The CDR3 DNA reads as TGTGCCAGCAGCTTAGTGCCGGGACTAGCGGGAAACGAGCAGTACTTC.